One sample yielded the 32 T cell receptor beta chains listed below, sequenced in a study of CD8+CD57+ T cells in acquired aplastic anemia. Investigators profiled TCR beta VDJ and CDR3 from genomic DNA template. TCRdb re-analysed the reads in MiXCR, keeping a single row per CDR3 protein. The profile shows 150,000 or so distinct CDR3 sequences, about three fifths of them singletons. Sequenced material: sorted CD4+, CD8+, or CD8+CD57+ T cells (not recorded which) from PBMCs. These receptors came from a human donor in good health.

J is TRBJ2-5 and V is TRBV19; 8 positions match TRBD2. Germline assignment: CDR1 LNHDA and CDR2 SQIVND (reference sequence). The CDR3 length is 16 residues. Germline trimming cut 7 bases from V and 2 bases from J; bases unmatched to any gene: 12. CDR3 bases: TGTGCCAGTATGAGGTCGGCTAGCGGGTTGCAAGAGACCCAGTACTTC. It yields the protein CASMRSASGLQETQYF. The full variable domain, with the rest looked up from reference TRBV19 and TRBJ2-5, is DGGITQSPKYLFRKEGQNVTLSCEQNLNHDAMYWYRQDPGQGLRLIYYSQIVNDFQKGDIAEGYSVSREKKESFPLTVTSAQKNPTAFYLCASMRSASGLQETQYFGPGTRLLVL.

In its sample, this clonotype was seen many times. The chain uses TRBV20-1 and TRBJ2-2; possibly TRBD1 or TRBD2 for D (5 bases each). Deletions cut 0 bases from V and 3 bases from J, with 14 bases between. Germline loops: CDR1 DFQATT, CDR2 SNEGSKA (reference sequence). There are 16 residues in the CDR3. The CDR3 sequence: CSARDPRQGDTGELFF. The CDR3 DNA sequence: TGCAGTGCTAGAGATCCACGGCAGGGAGACACCGGGGAGCTGTTTTTT.

The chain couples TRBV2 to TRBJ2-7; a possible D gene is TRBD1 (5 bases). CDR1 is SNHLY and CDR2 is FYNNEI in the germline V gene. This CDR3 has 13 residues. Trimming removed 7 bases from V and 2 bases from J, with 12 bases in between. The CDR3 region has the DNA TGTGCCAGCACCCCCAGGGTAGCCTACGAGCAGTACTTC. It encodes CASTPRVAYEQYF.

This chain's CDR3 is CASSVGGGRNTEAFF. CDR3 nucleotide sequence: TGTGCCAGCAGCGTGGGCGGAGGACGGAACACTGAAGCTTTCTTT. The chain carries TRBV9 and TRBJ1-1, with D hard to call. The CDR3 is 15 residues long. Germline CDR1 and CDR2: SGDLS and YYNGEE. Deletions cut 2 bases from V and 1 base from J, with 12 bases between.

The chain has TRBV19 and TRBJ1-1; 7 bases agree with TRBD1. The CDR3 is 17 residues long. The ends lost 7 bases at V and 0 bases at J; junction bases unmatched: 14. CDR1 LNHDA and CDR2 SQIVND come from the germline V gene (reference sequence). CDR3 sequence reads: CASTLETGSHLNTEAFF. The CDR3 bases are TGTGCCAGTACCCTAGAGACAGGGAGCCACTTGAACACTGAAGCTTTCTTT.

The chain recombines TRBV25-1 with TRBJ2-7; D is unclear. Germline V gene sequence: CDR1 MGHDK, CDR2 SYGVNS. There are 13 residues in the CDR3. V lost 6 bases to trimming and J lost 3 bases, with 12 bases between them. Here the CDR3 DNA reads TGTGCCAGCAGGGACCCGGATTTCTACGAGCAGTACTTC. Its translation is CASRDPDFYEQYF.

This sequence joins TRBV19 and TRBJ2-7; TRBD2 matches 14 bases. This CDR3 comprises 15 residues. CDR1 is LNHDA and CDR2 is SQIVND in the germline V gene (reference sequence). Trimming removed 6 bases from V and 2 bases from J; junction bases left unmatched: 3. The CDR3, as DNA: TGTGCCAGTAGAGAGACTAGCGGGGGGGCCTACGAGCAGTACTTC. It codes for CASRETSGGAYEQYF.

This clonotype was seen at least ten times. This chain links TRBV29-1 with TRBJ2-7; TRBD1 matches at 10 bases. Trimming took 5 bases from V and 0 from J; bases not matched to a gene: 4. The length of the CDR3 is 14 residues. From germline, CDR1 is SQVTM and CDR2 ANQGSEA. CDR3: CSVWGTGVSYEQYF. The CDR3 DNA reads TGCAGCGTTTGGGGGACAGGGGTCTCCTACGAGCAGTACTTC.

This chain uses TRBV15 with TRBJ2-3, with TRBD1 identical over 8 bases. Germline loops: CDR1 LNHNV, CDR2 YYDKDF (reference sequence). The CDR3 sequence is 15 residues long. J gave up 4 bases and V 0 bases, and 3 bases lay outside the gene matches. CDR3: CATSRDRTGPDTQYF. CDR3 sequence (DNA): TGTGCCACCAGCAGAGATCGGACAGGGCCAGATACGCAGTATTTT.

The gene calls are TRBV19 and TRBJ2-3; D unclear. CDR1 is LNHDA and CDR2 is SQIVND in the germline V gene (reference sequence). The CDR3 covers 14 residues. Trimming pared 4 bases from V and 4 bases from J, leaving 12 bases between. This CDR3 is CASSNAVQSDTQYF. For the CDR3, the DNA is TGTGCCAGTAGTAACGCGGTTCAGTCAGATACGCAGTATTTT.

This clonotype was recorded at least ten times. This sequence joins TRBV12-3 or TRBV12-4 and TRBJ2-7; D unresolved. CDR3 length: 11 residues. Deletions cut 3 bases from V and 6 bases from J, with 6 bases between. The CDR3 bases are TGTGCCAGCAGTTTCTCGGCCGAGCAGTACTTC. It specifies CASSFSAEQYF.

The chain links TRBV6-5 to TRBJ2-5; D could derive from TRBD1 or TRBD2 (5 bases each). The CDR3 loop spans 14 amino acids. From germline, CDR1 is MNHEY and CDR2 SVGAGI. V was pared by 2 bases and J by 5 bases, with 12 bases between. CDR3 region: CASSYRGWGETQYF. Here the CDR3 DNA reads TGTGCCAGCAGTTACCGCGGCTGGGGGGAGACCCAGTACTTC.

This clonotype showed up many times. The chain links TRBV13 to TRBJ2-1, with 10 bases identical to TRBD2. The CDR3 runs 13 residues. Germline-derived CDR1 and CDR2 are PRHDT and FYEKMQ (reference sequence). With V trimmed by 6 bases and J by 10 bases, 6 bases remained unmatched. The CDR3 DNA is TGTGCCAGCAGGCTAGCGGGAGTCAGGGAGCAGTTCTTC. Protein: CASRLAGVREQFF.

The V gene is TRBV15, the J gene TRBJ2-5, with D tentatively TRBD1 (6 bases). The CDR3 sequence is 12 residues long. The germline CDR1 and CDR2 sequences are LNHNV and YYDKDF (reference sequence). The germline V and J ends were trimmed by 6 bases and 5 bases, with 10 bases remaining between them. CDR3 loop: CATRGAAETQYF. In nucleotides, the CDR3 is TGTGCCACCAGGGGGGCAGCGGAGACCCAGTACTTC.

The chain employs TRBV24-1 and TRBJ1-2; D remains unclear. The CDR3 runs 13 residues. The V end was cut by 4 bases, the J end by 0 bases, with 5 bases between. Germline loops: CDR1 KGHDR, CDR2 SFDVKD. CDR3 sequence (DNA): TGTGCCACCAGTGAAGGGACTAACTATGGCTACACCTTC. This encodes CATSEGTNYGYTF.

V usage is TRBV12-3 or TRBV12-4 and J usage is TRBJ2-1; 7 bases fit TRBD2. Losses at the gene ends were 2 bases for V and 7 bases for J; bases not matched to a gene: 17. The CDR3 has 18 amino acids. This chain's CDR3 is CASSLTSLSAGAGNEQFF. CDR3 in DNA: TGTGCCAGCAGTTTAACCTCGCTTTCCGCGGGAGCGGGGAATGAGCAGTTCTTC.

This chain joins TRBV12-3 or TRBV12-4 and TRBJ2-3; TRBD2 aligns across 14 bases. V trimming: 8 bases; J trimming: 4 bases; junction bases outside the gene matches: 5. This CDR3 spans 15 amino acids. CDR3 residues: CASGEGLAGADTQYF. The CDR3 DNA is TGTGCCAGCGGGGAGGGACTAGCGGGAGCAGATACGCAGTATTTT.

This clonotype was observed many times. V is TRBV6-5 and J is TRBJ1-1, with D unclear. V lost 6 bases and J 2 bases, leaving 10 bases between the germline ends. The germline CDR1 and CDR2 sequences are MNHEY and SVGAGI. The CDR3 is 13 residues long. The CDR3 is CASRAMSNTEAFF. The DNA of the CDR3 is TGTGCCAGCAGGGCTATGTCAAACACTGAAGCTTTCTTT.

This clonotype was picked up many times. The V call is TRBV5-1, the J call TRBJ2-7; a weak D match, TRBD1 (6 bases). The ends were cut back, 0 bases at V and 4 bases at J, with 11 bases in the middle. This CDR3 has 14 amino acids. Germline V lookup: CDR1 SGHRS, CDR2 YFSETQ. The CDR3, as DNA: TGCGCCAGCAGCTTGGGTGACAGGACTTACGAGCAGTACTTC. It translates to CASSLGDRTYEQYF.

The V and J genes are TRBV24-1 and TRBJ2-2, with 7 bases fitting TRBD1. CDR1 and CDR2 from the germline V gene are KGHDR and SFDVKD. V was clipped by 2 bases and J by 3 bases; unmatched bases: 2. The CDR3 consists of 15 residues. CDR3 loop: CATSDSGQHTGELFF. CDR3 in DNA: TGTGCCACCAGTGATTCGGGACAGCACACCGGGGAGCTGTTTTTT.

This clonotype came up a few times. The chain carries TRBV19 and TRBJ2-7; no firm D call. CDR1 and CDR2 (germline): LNHDA, SQIVND (reference sequence). V dropped 5 bases and J dropped 2 bases, with 10 bases sitting between them. The CDR3 consists of 13 residues. The CDR3 region is CASSHGMAYEQYF. DNA of the CDR3: TGTGCCAGTAGTCACGGAATGGCCTACGAGCAGTACTTC.

This clonotype has ten or more counts. The rearrangement joins TRBV2 to TRBJ2-1, with D possibly TRBD2 on 5 matching bases. Per germline, CDR1 SNHLY and CDR2 FYNNEI. V was pared by 2 bases and J by 8 bases, with 10 bases between. The CDR3 loop spans 13 amino acids. The CDR3 bases are TGTGCCAGCAGTGAAAGAGGGTTCGATGAGCAGTTCTTC. Protein: CASSERGFDEQFF. The variable domain in full, completed from reference TRBV2 and TRBJ2-1, reads EPEVTQTPSHQVTQMGQEVILRCVPISNHLYFYWYRQILGQKVEFLVSFYNNEISEKSEIFDDQFSVERPDGSNFTLKIRSTKLEDSAMYFCASSERGFDEQFFGPGTRLTVL.

This clonotype was seen a single time. The chain couples TRBV2 to TRBJ2-5; the D is unclear. Germline V lookup: CDR1 SNHLY, CDR2 FYNNEI. V was trimmed by 6 bases and J by 5 bases, leaving 16 bases between them. CDR3 length: 14 residues. The CDR3 spells CASRWVSSGETQYF. The CDR3 DNA reads as TGTGCCAGCAGATGGGTGTCTAGTGGTGAGACCCAGTACTTC.

This clonotype was detected many times. This sequence joins TRBV7-8 and TRBJ1-5; 8 nucleotides agree with TRBD1. J gave up 4 bases and V 2 bases, and 7 bases lay outside the gene matches. The CDR3 consists of 16 residues. Germline lookup yields CDR1 SGHVS and CDR2 FQNEAQ. Here the CDR3 DNA reads TGTGCCAGCAGCTTATCGGGGACAGGCATTAATCAGCCCCAGCATTTT. Translated: CASSLSGTGINQPQHF.

This clonotype occurred a few times. The V call is TRBV10-3, the J call TRBJ2-3, with 9 bases identical to TRBD2. The V gene end was trimmed by 0 bases and the J gene end by 3 bases; junction bases not matched to a gene: 4. CDR1 and CDR2 from the germline V gene are ENHRY and SYGVKD. This CDR3 is built from 16 residues. This CDR3 is CAISESGGRGTDTQYF. DNA for the CDR3: TGTGCCATCAGTGAGTCTGGCGGGAGGGGAACAGATACGCAGTATTTT.

In its sample, this clonotype was seen once. This rearrangement joins TRBV10-3 to TRBJ1-1; maybe TRBD1 (6 bases). The CDR3 totals 13 residues. Germline V gene data show CDR1 as ENHRY and CDR2 as SYGVKD. Trimming took off 8 bases at V and 1 base at J, with 11 bases between the two ends. The CDR3 DNA reads TGTGCCATCCGCCGGGGGCAGAACACTGAAGCTTTCTTT. Its protein is CAIRRGQNTEAFF.

This clonotype was counted at least ten times. The chain is built from TRBV7-8 and TRBJ2-7; 12 bases fit TRBD2. The CDR3 runs to 20 residues. Trimming removed 1 base from V and 0 bases from J; junction bases left unmatched: 13. The germline CDR1 and CDR2 sequences are SGHVS and FQNEAQ. CDR3 sequence reads: CASSLVFGGTSGLSSYEQYF. The CDR3 region has the DNA TGTGCCAGCAGCTTAGTGTTCGGAGGGACTAGCGGGTTGAGCTCCTACGAGCAGTACTTC.

This clonotype was seen repeatedly, ten times or more. The chain links TRBV20-1 to TRBJ1-3, with 7 bases that match TRBD1. Germline lookup yields CDR1 DFQATT and CDR2 SNEGSKA (reference sequence). The CDR3 runs 15 residues. Trimming removed 4 bases from V and 0 bases from J; junction bases left unmatched: 6. The CDR3 nucleotides read TGCAGTGCTACGACAGGGTACCTCTCTGGAAACACCATATATTTT. Its protein product is CSATTGYLSGNTIYF.

This sequence joins TRBV24-1 and TRBJ2-4; 9 bases are shared with TRBD1. CDR1 KGHDR and CDR2 SFDVKD come from the germline V gene. This CDR3 is built from 20 residues. The junction had 17 bases not matched to a gene; V was cut back by 4 bases and J by 2 bases. In nucleotides, the CDR3 is TGTGCCACCAGTGAAGCTACCACCTCCGGGACAGGGAAGACCAAAAACATTCAGTACTTC. Its protein is CATSEATTSGTGKTKNIQYF.

The chain combines TRBV6-5 with TRBJ2-7; D unresolved. The length of the CDR3 is 13 residues. The germline V gene has CDR1 MNHEY and CDR2 SVGAGI. The germline V and J ends were trimmed by 0 bases and 3 bases, with 6 bases remaining between them. DNA of the CDR3: TGTGCCAGCAGTTACTCTGGGTTCTACGAGCAGTACTTC. Translated, it gives CASSYSGFYEQYF.

This clonotype was seen just once. The V call is TRBV28, the J call TRBJ1-2, with no clear D. Germline CDR1 is MDHEN and CDR2 is SYDVKM. V shed 2 bases and J shed 3 bases, with 10 bases lying between them. The CDR3 totals 14 residues. The CDR3 region has the DNA TGTGCCAGCAGTTTAGTGGGGAGCGACTATGGCTACACCTTC. Its protein is CASSLVGSDYGYTF.

The V call is TRBV9, the J call TRBJ1-6, with D hard to call. The CDR3 length is 15 residues. Trimming left V 0 bases short and J 7 bases short, with 11 bases between. In germline, CDR1 is SGDLS, CDR2 YYNGEE. CDR3 sequence: CASSVVGILNSPLHF. The DNA for the CDR3 is TGTGCCAGCAGCGTAGTGGGGATCCTCAATTCACCCCTCCACTTT.